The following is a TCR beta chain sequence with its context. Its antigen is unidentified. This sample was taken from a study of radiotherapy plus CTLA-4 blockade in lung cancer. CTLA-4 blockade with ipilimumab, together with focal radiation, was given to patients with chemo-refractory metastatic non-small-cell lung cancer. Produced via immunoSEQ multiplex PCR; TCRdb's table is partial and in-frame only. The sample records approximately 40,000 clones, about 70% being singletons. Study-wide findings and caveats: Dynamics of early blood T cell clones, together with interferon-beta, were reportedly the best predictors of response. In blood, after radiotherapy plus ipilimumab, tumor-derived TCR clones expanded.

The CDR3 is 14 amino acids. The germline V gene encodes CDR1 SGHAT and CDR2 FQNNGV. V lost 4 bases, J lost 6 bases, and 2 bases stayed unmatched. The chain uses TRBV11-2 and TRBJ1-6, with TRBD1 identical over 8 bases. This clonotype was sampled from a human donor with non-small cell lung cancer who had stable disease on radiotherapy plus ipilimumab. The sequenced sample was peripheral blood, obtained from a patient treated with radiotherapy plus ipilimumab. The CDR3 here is CASSYDRGNSPLHF. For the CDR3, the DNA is TGTGCCAGCAGCTACGACAGGGGTAATTCACCCCTCCACTTT.